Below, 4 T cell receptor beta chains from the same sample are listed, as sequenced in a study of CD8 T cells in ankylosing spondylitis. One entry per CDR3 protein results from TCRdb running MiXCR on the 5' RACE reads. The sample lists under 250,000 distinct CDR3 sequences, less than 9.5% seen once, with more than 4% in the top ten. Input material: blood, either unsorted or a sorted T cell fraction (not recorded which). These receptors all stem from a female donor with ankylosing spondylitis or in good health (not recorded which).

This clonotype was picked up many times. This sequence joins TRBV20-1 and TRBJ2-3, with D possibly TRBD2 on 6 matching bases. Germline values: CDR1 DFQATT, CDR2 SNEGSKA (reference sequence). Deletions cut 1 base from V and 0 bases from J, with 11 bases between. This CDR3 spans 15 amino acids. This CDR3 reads CSARGAAGSTDTQYF. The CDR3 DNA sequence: TGCAGTGCTAGAGGTGCTGCGGGAAGCACAGATACGCAGTATTTT.

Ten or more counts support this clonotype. The CDR3 loop is CASTPRQTDTQYF. CDR3 DNA sequence: TGTGCCAGCACCCCTAGACAGACAGATACGCAGTATTTT. V gene TRBV2 combines with J gene TRBJ2-3, with D maybe TRBD1 (5 bases). The CDR3 loop spans 13 amino acids. Germline CDR1 reads SNHLY; CDR2 reads FYNNEI. The germline V and J ends were trimmed by 7 bases and 3 bases, with 11 bases remaining between them.

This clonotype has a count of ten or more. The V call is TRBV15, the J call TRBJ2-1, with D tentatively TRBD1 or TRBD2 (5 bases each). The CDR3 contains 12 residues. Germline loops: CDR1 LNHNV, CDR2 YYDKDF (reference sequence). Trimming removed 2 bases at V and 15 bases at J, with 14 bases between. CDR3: CATSRSRDEPFF. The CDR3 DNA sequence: TGTGCCACCAGCAGATCCCGGGACGAACCGTTCTTC.

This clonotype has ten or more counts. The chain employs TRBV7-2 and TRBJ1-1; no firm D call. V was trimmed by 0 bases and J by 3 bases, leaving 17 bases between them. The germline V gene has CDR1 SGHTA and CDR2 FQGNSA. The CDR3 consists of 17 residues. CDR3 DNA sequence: TGTGCCAGCAGCTTAGCTTCTTGGCGCAGAGGTGACACTGAAGCTTTCTTT. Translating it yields CASSLASWRRGDTEAFF.